This record covers a single T cell receptor beta chain. This entry is derived from a study of blood T cell repertoires in COVID-19. Study summary: Samples came from the United States, Italy and Spain, spanning acute and convalescent COVID-19.

The Seattle patients joined while their infection was active and were tracked longitudinally afterward. Only in-frame clones appear in the TCRdb table, and some are missing; sequencing was by immunoSEQ multiplex PCR. The sample has around 130,000 clones, 84% seen once; the top ten hold approximately 8.9%. V lost 3 bases to trimming and J lost 10 bases, with 11 bases between them. CDR3 size: 13 residues. Germline assignment: CDR1 SGHDT and CDR2 YYEEEE. The TCR sequence derives from a man aged 25-45 years with COVID-19, enrolled during active disease. The V call is TRBV5-6, the J call TRBJ1-6; tentative D call: TRBD1 (5 bases). The sample taken for sequencing was peripheral blood. CDR3 residues: CASSSPRGSPLHF. DNA for the CDR3: TGTGCCAGCAGCTCCCCCCGGGGGTCACCCCTCCACTTT. Full variable domain (missing parts from reference TRBV5-6 and TRBJ1-6): DAGVTQSPTHLIKTRGQQVTLRCSPKSGHDTVSWYQQALGQGPQFIFQYYEEEERQRGNFPDRFSGHQFPNYSSELNVNALLLGDSALYLCASSSPRGSPLHFGNGTRLTVT.